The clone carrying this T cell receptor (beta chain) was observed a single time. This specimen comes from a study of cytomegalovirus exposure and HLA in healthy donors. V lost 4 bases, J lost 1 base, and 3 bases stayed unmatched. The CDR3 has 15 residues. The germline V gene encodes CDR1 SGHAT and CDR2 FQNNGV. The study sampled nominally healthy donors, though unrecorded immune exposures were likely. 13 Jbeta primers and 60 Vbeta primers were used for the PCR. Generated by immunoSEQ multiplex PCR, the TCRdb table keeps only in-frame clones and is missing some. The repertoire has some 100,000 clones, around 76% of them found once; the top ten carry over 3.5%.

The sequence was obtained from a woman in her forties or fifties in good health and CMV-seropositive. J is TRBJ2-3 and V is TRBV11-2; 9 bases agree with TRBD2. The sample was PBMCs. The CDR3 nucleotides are TGTGCCAGCAGCTATAAGCGGGGGGGCACAGATACGCAGTATTTT. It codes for CASSYKRGGTDTQYF.